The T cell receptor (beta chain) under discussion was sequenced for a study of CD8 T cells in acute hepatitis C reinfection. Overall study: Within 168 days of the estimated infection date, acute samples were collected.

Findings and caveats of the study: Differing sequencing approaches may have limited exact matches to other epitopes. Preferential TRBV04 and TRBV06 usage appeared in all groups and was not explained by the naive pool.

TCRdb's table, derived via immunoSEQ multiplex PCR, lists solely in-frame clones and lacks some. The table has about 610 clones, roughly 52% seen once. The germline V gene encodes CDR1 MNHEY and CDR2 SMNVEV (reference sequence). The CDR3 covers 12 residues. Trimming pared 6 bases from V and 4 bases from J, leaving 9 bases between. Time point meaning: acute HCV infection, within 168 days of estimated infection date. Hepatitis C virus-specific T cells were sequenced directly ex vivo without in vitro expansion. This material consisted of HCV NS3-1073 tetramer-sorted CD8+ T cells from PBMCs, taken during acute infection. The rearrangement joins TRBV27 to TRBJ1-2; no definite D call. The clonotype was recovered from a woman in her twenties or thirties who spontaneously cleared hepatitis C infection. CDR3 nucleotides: TGTGCCAGCAGGTCCGGTGCCTATGGCTACACCTTC. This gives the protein CASRSGAYGYTF.